The rows below give T cell receptor beta chains drawn from one sample of a study of regulatory T cells in long-lasting Graves disease. TCRdb reprocessed the multiplex PCR reads with MiXCR, giving one entry per CDR3 protein. In the table there are some 300,000 distinct CDR3 sequences, 20% to 25% of which are singletons. The starting material was peripheral blood mononuclear cells (PBMCs), obtained when the disease was refractory, from a patient treated with antithyroid drugs. These receptors originate from a female donor with Graves disease. CDR3s include the opening cysteine and the closing phenylalanine or tryptophan. Fields, in order: D gene, clone size, CDR3 length, J gene, V gene, CDR3 protein, CDR3 DNA. A D gene is named only where the DNA matches it firmly. A clone size is listed for some rows: how often the clone was seen (once, few, many), or a class if it is expanded.

d_call: TRBD1; clone_size: .; cdr3_length: 17; j_call: TRBJ1-6; v_call: TRBV6-1; cdr3_aa: CASSEFGTGDADSPLHF; cdr3_nt: TGTGCCAGCAGTGAGTTTGGGACAGGGGATGCGGATTCACCCCTCCACTTT
d_call: .; clone_size: .; cdr3_length: 15; j_call: TRBJ2-2; v_call: TRBV7-9; cdr3_aa: CASSLRESGTGELFF; cdr3_nt: TGTGCCAGCAGCTTAAGGGAGAGCGGCACCGGGGAGCTGTTTTTT
d_call: .; clone_size: many; cdr3_length: 18; j_call: TRBJ1-6; v_call: TRBV28; cdr3_aa: CASSLDLSGLTSGSPLHF; cdr3_nt: TGTGCCAGCAGTTTAGATCTGTCCGGCCTTACCTCCGGCTCACCCCTCCACTTT
d_call: TRBD2; clone_size: many; cdr3_length: 15; j_call: TRBJ2-7; v_call: TRBV10-1; cdr3_aa: CASSEERGDSYEQYF; cdr3_nt: TGCGCCAGCAGTGAGGAGCGGGGAGACTCCTACGAGCAGTACTTC
d_call: .; clone_size: few; cdr3_length: 14; j_call: TRBJ2-2; v_call: TRBV11-2; cdr3_aa: CASSLIQGPGELFF; cdr3_nt: TGTGCCAGCAGCTTAATACAAGGTCCCGGGGAGCTGTTTTTT
d_call: .; clone_size: few; cdr3_length: 16; j_call: TRBJ2-2; v_call: TRBV7-9; cdr3_aa: CASSIRRQSYTGELFF; cdr3_nt: TGTGCCAGCAGCATCAGAAGACAGTCGTACACCGGGGAGCTGTTTTTT
d_call: TRBD2; clone_size: .; cdr3_length: 15; j_call: TRBJ2-7; v_call: TRBV2; cdr3_aa: CASRTSGSGTYEQYF; cdr3_nt: TGTGCCAGCCGGACTAGCGGGAGTGGAACCTACGAGCAGTACTTC
d_call: .; clone_size: few; cdr3_length: 12; j_call: TRBJ1-2; v_call: TRBV2; cdr3_aa: CASSLNAGGYTF; cdr3_nt: TGTGCCAGCAGCCTCAATGCGGGGGGCTACACCTTC
d_call: .; clone_size: many; cdr3_length: 12; j_call: TRBJ1-2; v_call: TRBV3-1; cdr3_aa: CASSQSWDGYTF; cdr3_nt: TGTGCCAGCAGCCAATCGTGGGATGGCTACACCTTC
d_call: TRBD2; clone_size: .; cdr3_length: 15; j_call: TRBJ2-7; v_call: TRBV7-2; cdr3_aa: CASSSPTSGTYEQYF; cdr3_nt: TGTGCCAGCAGCTCTCCGACTAGCGGAACCTACGAGCAGTACTTC
d_call: TRBD2; clone_size: many; cdr3_length: 15; j_call: TRBJ2-5; v_call: TRBV7-3; cdr3_aa: CASSLRGGFQETQYF; cdr3_nt: TGTGCCAGCAGCTTAAGGGGGGGATTCCAAGAGACCCAGTACTTC
d_call: .; clone_size: few; cdr3_length: 13; j_call: TRBJ1-4; v_call: TRBV29-1; cdr3_aa: CSVGLDRDEKLFF; cdr3_nt: TGCAGCGTTGGGTTGGACAGAGATGAAAAACTGTTTTTT
d_call: .; clone_size: few; cdr3_length: 15; j_call: TRBJ2-2; v_call: TRBV6-5; cdr3_aa: CASSSRVSSLGELFF; cdr3_nt: TGTGCCAGCAGTTCAAGGGTATCCTCTTTAGGGGAGCTGTTTTTT
d_call: .; clone_size: .; cdr3_length: 14; j_call: TRBJ2-5; v_call: TRBV4-3; cdr3_aa: CASSQERGDWAQYF; cdr3_nt: TGCGCCAGCAGCCAAGAGAGAGGAGATTGGGCCCAGTACTTC
d_call: TRBD1; clone_size: many; cdr3_length: 14; j_call: TRBJ1-1; v_call: TRBV27; cdr3_aa: CASRLTGTNTEAFF; cdr3_nt: TGTGCCAGCAGATTGACAGGGACAAACACTGAAGCTTTCTTT
d_call: TRBD1; clone_size: few; cdr3_length: 16; j_call: TRBJ2-2; v_call: TRBV5-1; cdr3_aa: CASSGGQAMNTGELFF; cdr3_nt: TGCGCCAGCAGCGGGGGACAGGCAATGAACACCGGGGAGCTGTTTTTT
d_call: .; clone_size: many; cdr3_length: 16; j_call: TRBJ1-4; v_call: TRBV28; cdr3_aa: CASSPLRPATNEKLFF; cdr3_nt: TGTGCCAGCAGTCCCCTTCGCCCAGCAACTAATGAAAAACTGTTTTTT
d_call: TRBD1; clone_size: .; cdr3_length: 17; j_call: TRBJ2-7; v_call: TRBV6-1; cdr3_aa: CASSGSTGGASFYEQYF; cdr3_nt: TGTGCCAGCAGCGGATCTACAGGGGGCGCTTCTTTCTACGAGCAGTACTTC
d_call: .; clone_size: .; cdr3_length: 13; j_call: TRBJ1-1; v_call: TRBV27; cdr3_aa: CASRKTMNTEAFF; cdr3_nt: TGTGCCAGCAGGAAGACCATGAACACTGAAGCTTTCTTT
d_call: TRBD2; clone_size: many; cdr3_length: 15; j_call: TRBJ2-7; v_call: TRBV20-1; cdr3_aa: CSARGEAGVGYEQYF; cdr3_nt: TGCAGTGCTAGAGGGGAAGCGGGAGTGGGCTACGAGCAGTACTTC
d_call: .; clone_size: few; cdr3_length: 15; j_call: TRBJ1-5; v_call: TRBV20-1; cdr3_aa: CSAIERGRGHQPQHF; cdr3_nt: TGCAGTGCCATAGAGAGGGGAAGGGGCCATCAGCCCCAGCATTTT
d_call: .; clone_size: .; cdr3_length: 16; j_call: TRBJ2-7; v_call: TRBV5-1; cdr3_aa: CASSWGPIEGSYEQYF; cdr3_nt: TGCGCCAGCAGCTGGGGCCCCATAGAGGGCTCCTACGAGCAGTACTTC
d_call: .; clone_size: many; cdr3_length: 15; j_call: TRBJ1-1; v_call: TRBV4-3; cdr3_aa: CASSQVWGIYTEAFF; cdr3_nt: TGCGCCAGCAGCCAAGTCTGGGGAATTTACACTGAAGCTTTCTTT
d_call: TRBD2; clone_size: few; cdr3_length: 13; j_call: TRBJ2-2; v_call: TRBV20-1; cdr3_aa: CSAPTSGTGELFF; cdr3_nt: TGCAGTGCCCCGACTAGCGGAACCGGGGAGCTGTTTTTT
d_call: TRBD2; clone_size: many; cdr3_length: 15; j_call: TRBJ2-7; v_call: TRBV2; cdr3_aa: CASRLAGGPSYEQYF; cdr3_nt: TGTGCCAGCAGACTAGCGGGAGGGCCCTCCTACGAGCAGTACTTC
d_call: .; clone_size: few; cdr3_length: 15; j_call: TRBJ2-2; v_call: TRBV20-1; cdr3_aa: CSARPHTLLTGELFF; cdr3_nt: TGCAGTGCTAGGCCTCACACCCTACTCACCGGGGAGCTGTTTTTT
d_call: .; clone_size: .; cdr3_length: 14; j_call: TRBJ2-2; v_call: TRBV19; cdr3_aa: CASSLTRRGGELFF; cdr3_nt: TGTGCCAGTAGCCTGACTAGAAGGGGCGGGGAGCTGTTTTTT
d_call: .; clone_size: .; cdr3_length: 12; j_call: TRBJ2-1; v_call: TRBV7-9; cdr3_aa: CASSSIDNEQFF; cdr3_nt: TGTGCCAGCAGCTCGATTGACAATGAGCAGTTCTTC
d_call: TRBD1; clone_size: many; cdr3_length: 14; j_call: TRBJ2-5; v_call: TRBV7-9; cdr3_aa: CASSLGQGEETQYF; cdr3_nt: TGTGCCAGCAGCCTGGGACAGGGGGAAGAGACCCAGTACTTC
d_call: TRBD1; clone_size: .; cdr3_length: 17; j_call: TRBJ1-5; v_call: TRBV19; cdr3_aa: CASRRGTGPNSNQPQHF; cdr3_nt: TGTGCCAGTAGACGAGGGACAGGACCAAATAGCAATCAGCCCCAGCATTTT
d_call: .; clone_size: few; cdr3_length: 14; j_call: TRBJ2-7; v_call: TRBV5-8; cdr3_aa: CASVTWDGAYEQYF; cdr3_nt: TGTGCCAGCGTAACATGGGACGGAGCCTACGAGCAGTACTTC
d_call: .; clone_size: .; cdr3_length: 12; j_call: TRBJ2-5; v_call: TRBV6-2/TRBV6-3; cdr3_aa: CASSYSMGEQYF; cdr3_nt: TGTGCCAGCAGTTACTCGATGGGTGAGCAGTACTTC
d_call: .; clone_size: .; cdr3_length: 13; j_call: TRBJ1-1; v_call: TRBV7-3; cdr3_aa: CASSQTSYTEAFF; cdr3_nt: TGTGCCAGCAGCCAGACCTCTTACACTGAAGCTTTCTTT
d_call: .; clone_size: few; cdr3_length: 14; j_call: TRBJ2-7; v_call: TRBV4-3; cdr3_aa: CASSQDIVLGEQYF; cdr3_nt: TGCGCCAGCAGCCAAGATATTGTATTGGGAGAGCAGTACTTC
d_call: TRBD2; clone_size: .; cdr3_length: 17; j_call: TRBJ2-7; v_call: TRBV6-2/TRBV6-3; cdr3_aa: CASSYLQDLAGGNEQYF; cdr3_nt: TGTGCCAGCAGTTACCTACAAGACCTAGCGGGAGGAAACGAGCAGTACTTC
d_call: .; clone_size: .; cdr3_length: 14; j_call: TRBJ2-1; v_call: TRBV28; cdr3_aa: CASSLFPAYNEQFF; cdr3_nt: TGTGCCAGCAGTTTATTCCCCGCCTACAATGAGCAGTTCTTC
d_call: TRBD1; clone_size: .; cdr3_length: 16; j_call: TRBJ1-2; v_call: TRBV4-1; cdr3_aa: CASSQDIRDRGDGYTF; cdr3_nt: TGCGCCAGCAGCCAAGATATCCGGGACAGGGGTGACGGCTACACCTTC
d_call: .; clone_size: .; cdr3_length: 14; j_call: TRBJ2-7; v_call: TRBV2; cdr3_aa: CASRDRAGVYEQYF; cdr3_nt: TGTGCCAGCAGGGACAGGGCGGGGGTCTACGAGCAGTACTTC
d_call: .; clone_size: .; cdr3_length: 16; j_call: TRBJ2-6; v_call: TRBV6-5; cdr3_aa: CASSYSRASGANVLTF; cdr3_nt: TGTGCCAGCAGTTACTCGAGGGCGAGCGGGGCCAACGTCCTGACTTTC
d_call: .; clone_size: few; cdr3_length: 15; j_call: TRBJ2-1; v_call: TRBV19; cdr3_aa: CASSINRDVDNEQFF; cdr3_nt: TGTGCCAGTAGTATAAACAGGGATGTCGACAATGAGCAGTTCTTC
d_call: .; clone_size: few; cdr3_length: 16; j_call: TRBJ2-5; v_call: TRBV15; cdr3_aa: CATSRDRGPVGETQYF; cdr3_nt: TGTGCCACCAGCAGAGATCGCGGCCCCGTCGGGGAGACCCAGTACTTC
d_call: .; clone_size: many; cdr3_length: 12; j_call: TRBJ2-7; v_call: TRBV6-1; cdr3_aa: CASMGRNYEQYF; cdr3_nt: TGTGCCAGCATGGGCAGGAACTACGAGCAGTACTTC
d_call: TRBD1; clone_size: .; cdr3_length: 16; j_call: TRBJ1-5; v_call: TRBV19; cdr3_aa: CASSRGQGAGDGPQHF; cdr3_nt: TGTGCCAGTAGTAGGGGACAGGGGGCCGGGGACGGTCCCCAGCATTTT
d_call: TRBD1; clone_size: once; cdr3_length: 13; j_call: TRBJ2-2; v_call: TRBV30; cdr3_aa: CARRDRGAGELFF; cdr3_nt: TGTGCCCGCCGGGACAGGGGCGCCGGGGAGCTGTTTTTT
d_call: TRBD1; clone_size: few; cdr3_length: 12; j_call: TRBJ1-2; v_call: TRBV29-1; cdr3_aa: CSVPQGANGYTF; cdr3_nt: TGCAGCGTTCCACAGGGGGCCAATGGCTACACCTTC
d_call: TRBD1; clone_size: few; cdr3_length: 13; j_call: TRBJ2-2; v_call: TRBV7-2; cdr3_aa: CASTRQGTGELFF; cdr3_nt: TGTGCCAGTACTCGACAGGGGACCGGGGAGCTGTTTTTT
d_call: .; clone_size: many; cdr3_length: 14; j_call: TRBJ2-2; v_call: TRBV28; cdr3_aa: CATCLGRSAGELFF; cdr3_nt: TGTGCCACCTGCTTAGGACGGTCCGCCGGGGAGCTGTTTTTT
d_call: .; clone_size: many; cdr3_length: 13; j_call: TRBJ2-7; v_call: TRBV11-2; cdr3_aa: CASSLLSGAEQYF; cdr3_nt: TGTGCCAGCAGCTTACTCTCGGGGGCCGAGCAGTACTTC